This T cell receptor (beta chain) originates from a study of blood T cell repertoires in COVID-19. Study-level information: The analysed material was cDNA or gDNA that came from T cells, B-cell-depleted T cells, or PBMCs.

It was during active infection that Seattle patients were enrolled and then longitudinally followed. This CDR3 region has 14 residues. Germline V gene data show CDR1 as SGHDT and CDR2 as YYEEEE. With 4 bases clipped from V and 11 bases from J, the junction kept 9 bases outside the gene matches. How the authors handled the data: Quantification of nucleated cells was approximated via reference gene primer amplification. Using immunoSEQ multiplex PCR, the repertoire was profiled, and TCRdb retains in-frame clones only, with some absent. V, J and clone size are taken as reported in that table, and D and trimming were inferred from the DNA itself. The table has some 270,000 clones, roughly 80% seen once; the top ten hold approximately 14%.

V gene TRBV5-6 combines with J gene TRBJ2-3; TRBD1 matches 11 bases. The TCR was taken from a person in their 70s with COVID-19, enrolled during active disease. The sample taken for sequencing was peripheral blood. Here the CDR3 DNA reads TGTGCCAGCAGCCCCGGGACAGGGGGAATAGGGCAGTATTTT. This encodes CASSPGTGGIGQYF.